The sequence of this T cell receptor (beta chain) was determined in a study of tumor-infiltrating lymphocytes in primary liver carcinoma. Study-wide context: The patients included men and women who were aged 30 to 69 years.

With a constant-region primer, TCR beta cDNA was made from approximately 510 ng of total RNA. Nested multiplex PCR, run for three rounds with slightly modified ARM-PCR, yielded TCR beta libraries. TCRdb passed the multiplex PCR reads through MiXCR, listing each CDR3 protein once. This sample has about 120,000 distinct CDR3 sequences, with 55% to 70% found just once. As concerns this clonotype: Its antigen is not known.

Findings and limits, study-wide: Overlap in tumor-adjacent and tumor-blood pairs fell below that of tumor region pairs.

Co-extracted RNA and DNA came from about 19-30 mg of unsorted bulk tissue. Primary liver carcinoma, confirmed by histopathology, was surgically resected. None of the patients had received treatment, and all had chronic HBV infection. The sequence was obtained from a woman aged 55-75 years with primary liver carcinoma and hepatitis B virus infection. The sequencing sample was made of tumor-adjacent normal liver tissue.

The CDR3 coding sequence is TGCGCCAGCAGCCAAGTTGTTGCCCCCTACGGTCAGTACTTC. Translating gives CASSQVVAPYGQYF. The chain is built from TRBV4-1 and TRBJ2-7; D unresolved. Germline values: CDR1 MGHRA, CDR2 YSYEKL. The V gene lost 1 base and the J gene lost 10 bases, with 17 bases spanning the gap. This CDR3 contains 14 residues.